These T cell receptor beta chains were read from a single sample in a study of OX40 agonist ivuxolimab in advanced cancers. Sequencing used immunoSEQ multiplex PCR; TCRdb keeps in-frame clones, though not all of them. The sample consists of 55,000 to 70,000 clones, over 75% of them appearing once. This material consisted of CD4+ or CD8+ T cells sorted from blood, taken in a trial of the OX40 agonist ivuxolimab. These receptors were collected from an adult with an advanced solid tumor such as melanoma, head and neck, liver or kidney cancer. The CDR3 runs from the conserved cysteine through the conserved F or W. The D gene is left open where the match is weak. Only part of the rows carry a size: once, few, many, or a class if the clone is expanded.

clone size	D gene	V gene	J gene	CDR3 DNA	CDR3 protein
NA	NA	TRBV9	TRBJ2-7	TGTGCCAGCAGCGTAGATTCTTACGCCGAGCAGTACTTC	CASSVDSYAEQYF
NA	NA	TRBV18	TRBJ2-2	TGTGCCAGCTCGCTGGGACAATTGAACACCGGGGAGCTGTTTTTT	CASSLGQLNTGELFF
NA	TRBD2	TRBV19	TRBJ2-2	TGTGGCACTAGCGGGGGGTGGACCGGGGAGCTGTTTTTT	CGTSGGWTGELFF
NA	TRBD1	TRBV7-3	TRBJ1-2	TGTGCCAGCAGCTTCGGACAGGGGCCTAACTATGGCTACACCTTC	CASSFGQGPNYGYTF
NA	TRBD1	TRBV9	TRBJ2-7	TGTGCCAGCAGCCCTAGGGGACAGCCGACTTCCTACGAGCAGTACTTC	CASSPRGQPTSYEQYF
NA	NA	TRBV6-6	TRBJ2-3	TGTGCCAGCAGCCCGTCCCGGCAGGCACGCACAGATACGCAGTATTTT	CASSPSRQARTDTQYF
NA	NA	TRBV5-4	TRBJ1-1	TGTGCCAGCAGCGATACAGTGAACACTGAAGCTTTCTTT	CASSDTVNTEAFF
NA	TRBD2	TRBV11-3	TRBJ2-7	TGTGCCAGCAGCCCCGGGACTAGCGACTACGAGCAGTACTTC	CASSPGTSDYEQYF
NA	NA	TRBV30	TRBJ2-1	TGTGCCTGGAGTACCCCACGGGCCGGGGGCAATGAGCAGTTCTTC	CAWSTPRAGGNEQFF
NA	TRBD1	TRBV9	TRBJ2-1	TGTGCCAGCAGCGTCGACAGGGCTCCCTACAATGAGCAGTTCTTC	CASSVDRAPYNEQFF
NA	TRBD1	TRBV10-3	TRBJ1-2	TGTGCCATCAGTGAGTCTCTTGGATTGGAGGGGGCGAATGGCTACACCTTC	CAISESLGLEGANGYTF
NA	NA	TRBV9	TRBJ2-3	TGTGCCAGCAGCCCCAGGAGGTTACAAGATACGCAGTATTTT	CASSPRRLQDTQYF
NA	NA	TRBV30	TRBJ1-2	TGTGCCTGCCCGCCCGGGACATTTAGCTATGGCTACACCTTC	CACPPGTFSYGYTF
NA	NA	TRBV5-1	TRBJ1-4	TGCGCCAGCAGGTCGGAGGGGAGTGAAAAACTGTTTTTT	CASRSEGSEKLFF
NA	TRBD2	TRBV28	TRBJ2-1	TGTGCCAGCAGTGCGATTCTAGCGGGAGGTGGCTACAATGAGCAGTTCTTC	CASSAILAGGGYNEQFF
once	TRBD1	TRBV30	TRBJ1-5	TGTGCCTGGAGTGGACAGGGCGATCAGCCCCAGCATTTT	CAWSGQGDQPQHF
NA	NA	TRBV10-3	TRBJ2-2	TGTGCCATCCGGGGAGGCAACACCGGGGAGCTGTTTTTT	CAIRGGNTGELFF
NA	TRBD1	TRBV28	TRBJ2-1	TGTGCCAGCAGTTCCCCTCCGGGACAGGGAGGGGATGAGCAGTTCTTC	CASSSPPGQGGDEQFF
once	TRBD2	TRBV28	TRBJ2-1	TGTGCCAGCAGTTCTGGACTAGCGGGAGGGTCCTCCGACAATGAGCAGTTCTTC	CASSSGLAGGSSDNEQFF
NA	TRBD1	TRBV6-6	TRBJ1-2	TGTGCCAGCAGTTACTCCCCCGACAGGGGGCGTGGCTACACCTTC	CASSYSPDRGRGYTF
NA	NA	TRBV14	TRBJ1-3	TGTGCCAGCAGCCAAGGAAACACCATATATTTT	CASSQGNTIYF
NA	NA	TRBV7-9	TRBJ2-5	TGTGCCAGCAGCTTGGGACAACTAGGCGTTGGGGAGACCCAGTACTTC	CASSLGQLGVGETQYF
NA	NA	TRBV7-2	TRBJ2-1	TGTGCCAGCAGCCCCGACGGACCGAGATACAATGAGCAGTTCTTC	CASSPDGPRYNEQFF
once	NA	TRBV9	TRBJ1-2	TGTGCCAGCAGCGTTTTGGGTGGCTATGGCTACACCTTC	CASSVLGGYGYTF
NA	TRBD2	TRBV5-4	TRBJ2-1	TGTGCCAGCAGCTTTCCGGGACTAGCGGGAGGGAGCGATGAGCAGTTCTTC	CASSFPGLAGGSDEQFF
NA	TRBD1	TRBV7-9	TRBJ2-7	TGTGCCAGCAGCCCCACTAGTGGCAGGGGGAACACCTACGAGCAGTACTTC	CASSPTSGRGNTYEQYF
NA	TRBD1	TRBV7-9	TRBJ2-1	TGTGCCAGCAGCTCGGACAGGGGGCGAGCTAGCGGGGCGAATGAGCAGTTCTTC	CASSSDRGRASGANEQFF
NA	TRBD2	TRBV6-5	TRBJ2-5	TGTGCCAGCAGTTACTCGGGACTAGCGGAAGAGACCCAGTACTTC	CASSYSGLAEETQYF
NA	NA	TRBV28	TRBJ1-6	TGTGCCAGCAGTTTAGGAGGGGCCCTCCACTTT	CASSLGGALHF
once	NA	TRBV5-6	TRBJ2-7	TGTGCCAGCAGCCCCGTAGGCAGGGACGAGCAGTACTTC	CASSPVGRDEQYF
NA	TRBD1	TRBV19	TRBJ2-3	TGTGCCAGTAGTCCCCTGTCCGGACAGGGTAGCACAGATACGCAGTATTTT	CASSPLSGQGSTDTQYF